The TCR beta chain described here comes from a study of shared clonotypes between healthy human individuals. Study summary: Per-donor plates numbered three CD4 naive, three CD4 memory, two CD8 naive and one CD8 memory.

The germline V and J ends were trimmed by 0 bases and 7 bases, with 13 bases remaining between them. Germline V gene data show CDR1 as LGHNA and CDR2 as YNFKEQ. CDR3 length: 15 residues. Concerning this clone: Antigen specificity is unknown.

Overall study results and limits: The sharing of 4.5% to 6.5% of naive CD4 clonotypes was seen across several donors.

Profiled with immunoSEQ multiplex PCR; TCRdb holds only in-frame clones, not every one. This table has millions of clones, 85% to 95% appearing once. The material sequenced was naive CD4+ T cells sorted from blood. The subset is: CD45RA+ positively selected. V gene TRBV4-2 combines with J gene TRBJ1-5, with D unresolved. The source is a man in his late teens or twenties in good health. The CDR3 loop reads CASSQENSDGQPQHF. The CDR3 region has the DNA TGTGCCAGCAGCCAAGAAAACAGCGACGGACAGCCCCAGCATTTT.